The clone carrying this TCR beta chain was detected ten times or more. The antigen is unknown. As CD8+CD4-CCR7+CD45RA+ cells, naive CD8 T cells were sorted. The data are from a study of molecular identifiers for immune sequencing clone quantification. The study, taken as a whole, reports: The share of molecules held by clones above 20 RNA copies was over 98% in effector cells and under 1% in naive cells.

TCRdb reprocessed the PCR reads with MiXCR, giving one entry per CDR3 protein. Among approximately 500,000 distinct CDR3 sequences listed, less than 30% were seen once. V lost 9 bases and J lost 5; bases outside the gene matches: 12. Germline V gene sequence: CDR1 SNHLY, CDR2 FYNNEI. This CDR3 is 15 amino acids long. The material sequenced was naive CD8+ T cells from blood, with Jurkat cell RNA spiked in. The subset was: FACS-sorted CD8+CD4-CCR7+CD45RA+ naive T cells. The chain uses TRBV2 and TRBJ2-1; 8 bases are a match to TRBD1. This receptor was identified in a human donor in good health. Some libraries in this study had Jurkat cell RNA spiked in. The CDR3, as DNA: TGTGCCAGTTGGACAGGGCTAACCGCCCACAATGAGCAGTTCTTC. This translates into CASWTGLTAHNEQFF.